The entry below describes one T cell receptor (beta chain). Antigen specificity is unknown. This record belongs to a study of cytomegalovirus exposure and HLA in healthy donors. Findings and limits, study-wide: Reports showed the classifier diagnosing cytomegalovirus status with high specificity and sensitivity. Analysis performed later found roughly 17,000 TCR beta sequences associated with HLA alleles at 0.05 false discovery rate.

CDR1 and CDR2 from the germline V gene are WSHSY and SAAADI. The V end lost 1 base, the J end lost 1 base, and 4 bases lay between the germline ends. The length of the CDR3 is 14 residues. The PCR ran on 60 Vbeta and 13 Jbeta primers. Measured with immunoSEQ multiplex PCR; TCRdb has only the in-frame clones, and not every one. The repertoire consists of tens of thousands of clones, with around 78% occurring once and the leading ten covering 2% to 3%. The material sequenced was PBMCs. The TCR was taken from a male donor in good health and CMV-seropositive. The chain employs TRBV10-2 and TRBJ2-2; D is unclear. CDR3 in DNA: TGCGCCAGCAGTGAGTACAAGAACACCGGGGAGCTGTTTTTT. Translation gives CASSEYKNTGELFF.